This record looks at one TCR beta chain sequence and its context. Its antigen is currently unknown. The sample is drawn from a study of T cell responses to AZD1222 COVID-19 vaccine. CDR1 and CDR2 from the germline V gene are SGHVS and FNYEAQ. V lost 4 bases and J lost 1; bases outside the gene matches: 11. This CDR3 has 17 amino acids. Clones were sequenced by immunoSEQ multiplex PCR, and TCRdb holds only the in-frame ones, with some missing. This table has about 200,000 clones, approximately 94% appearing once. Pooling was applied to second doses at about 4 or about 12 weeks. Study conclusions and caveats: Only six or seven AZD1222 recipients were seropositive at baseline.

This sequence joins TRBV7-6 and TRBJ2-3; 7 bases line up with TRBD2. This material consisted of peripheral blood, taken 28 days after the second AZD1222 dose. This TCR came from an adult who received the AZD1222 COVID-19 vaccine. CDR3 loop: CASSSYGGGSGTDTQYF. The DNA of the CDR3 is TGTGCCAGCAGCTCCTACGGGGGAGGGAGCGGCACAGATACGCAGTATTTT.